These 7 T cell receptor beta chains were sequenced from one sample in a study of blood T cell repertoires in COVID-19 (dated by TCRdb to 2020 to 2022). Receptor libraries were prepared by the immunoSEQ multiplex PCR assay. The table comes from immuneACCESS by way of TCRdb, which keeps in-frame sequences with V and J called. Part of the clones is missing from these tables; in studies checked, under half for an unresolved V gene and the rest for unknown reasons. This sample has fewer than 350,000 clones in its table, and approximately 90% of those were observed once. Roughly 4.3% of the sample is held by the ten biggest clonotypes. Sequenced: PBMCs or T cells enriched from blood (not recorded which). The receptor source for this set is a woman aged 25 to 39 with acute COVID-19.

This sequence joins TRBV2 and TRBJ1-1; 8 bases are a match to TRBD1. This CDR3 region has 15 residues. The V and J ends lost 6 bases and 3 bases, in that order; junction bases with no gene match: 9. Looked up from germline, CDR1 is SNHLY and CDR2 is FYNNEI. The CDR3, as DNA: TGTGCCAGCAGGAACACAGGGGGAGAGTACACTGAAGCTTTCTTT. Residues: CASRNTGGEYTEAFF.

This sequence joins TRBV12-2 and TRBJ2-1; the D segment call TRBD2 is taken from the table without a DNA check. TRBV12-2 represents a pseudogene. The CDR3 has 22 amino acids. The CDR3 bases are TGTGCAAGTCGCTTAGCCTTTGGTAGCGGCGACATCAATCTGAGCTCCTACAATGAGCAGTTCTTC. Translation: CASRLAFGSGDINLSSYNEQFF.

The chain has TRBV5-1 and TRBJ2-2; D ambiguous. Germline CDR1 and CDR2: SGHRS and YFSETQ. V shed 0 bases and J shed 0 bases, with 6 bases lying between them. This CDR3 has 15 amino acids. This CDR3 is CASSLGAANTGELFF. CDR3 bases: TGCGCCAGCAGCTTGGGGGCAGCGAACACCGGGGAGCTGTTTTTT.

The chain combines TRBV11-2 with TRBJ2-7; D is possibly TRBD2 (6 bases). The CDR3 has 15 residues. Deletions cut 6 bases from V and 3 bases from J, with 18 bases between. CDR1 and CDR2 (germline): SGHAT, FQNNGV. CDR3 residues: CASRKLAAMDYEQYF. The DNA of the CDR3 is TGTGCCAGCAGGAAACTAGCCGCAATGGACTACGAGCAGTACTTC.

The genes are TRBV24-1 and TRBJ2-1; 7 bases are shared with TRBD1. Germline trimming cut 4 bases from V and 4 bases from J; bases unmatched to any gene: 9. The CDR3 consists of 16 residues. In germline, CDR1 is KGHDR, CDR2 SFDVKD. CDR3 in amino acids: CATSETRDSLYNEQFF. In DNA form, the CDR3 reads TGTGCCACCAGTGAGACCCGGGACAGCCTATACAATGAGCAGTTCTTC.

This chain's CDR3 is CASSRTFYGYTF. As DNA, the CDR3 is TGTGCCAGCAGTAGGACTTTCTATGGCTACACCTTC. The chain is built from TRBV14 and TRBJ1-2; D remains unclear. V lost 6 bases and J 4 bases, leaving 9 bases between the germline ends. The CDR3 loop spans 12 amino acids. Per the germline V gene, CDR1 is SGHDN and CDR2 is FVKESK. The full variable domain, with the rest looked up from reference TRBV14 and TRBJ1-2, is EAGVTQFPSHSVIEKGQTVTLRCDPISGHDNLYWYRRVMGKEIKFLLHFVKESKQDESGMPNNRFLAERTGGTYSTLKVQPAELEDSGVYFCASSRTFYGYTFGSGTRLTVV.

The chain recombines TRBV19 with TRBJ1-1, with D hard to call. V lost 4 bases to trimming and J lost 0 bases, with 6 bases between them. Germline-derived CDR1 and CDR2 are LNHDA and SQIVND (reference sequence). The CDR3 sequence is 13 residues long. CDR3 region: CASSNGVNTEAFF. The CDR3 DNA reads TGTGCCAGTAGTAACGGGGTGAACACTGAAGCTTTCTTT.